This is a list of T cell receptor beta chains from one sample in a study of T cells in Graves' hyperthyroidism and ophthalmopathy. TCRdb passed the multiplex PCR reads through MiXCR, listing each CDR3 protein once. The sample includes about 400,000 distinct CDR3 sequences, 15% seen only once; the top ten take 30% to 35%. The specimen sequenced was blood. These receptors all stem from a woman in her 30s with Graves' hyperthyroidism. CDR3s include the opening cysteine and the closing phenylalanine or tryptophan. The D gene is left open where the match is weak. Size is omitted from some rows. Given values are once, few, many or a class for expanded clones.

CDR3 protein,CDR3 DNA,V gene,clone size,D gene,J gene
CAWSKTDTQYF,TGTGCCTGGAGTAAGACAGATACGCAGTATTTT,TRBV30,many,NA,TRBJ2-3
CAIDRAGANVLTF,TGTGCCATCGACAGGGCTGGGGCCAACGTCCTGACTTTC,TRBV2,many,TRBD1,TRBJ2-6
CASSIYSGYPYEQYF,TGCGCCAGCAGCATATATAGCGGGTACCCCTACGAGCAGTACTTC,TRBV5-1,NA,TRBD2,TRBJ2-7
CSASTGSEQYF,TGCAGTGCGTCTACAGGGAGCGAGCAGTACTTC,TRBV20-1,few,NA,TRBJ2-7
CASSPPEGGGSYEQYF,TGTGCCAGCTCACCACCGGAGGGCGGAGGGTCCTACGAGCAGTACTTC,TRBV28,NA,NA,TRBJ2-7
CASSEVGGIRETQYF,TGTGCCAGCAGTGAAGTTGGTGGGATCAGGGAGACCCAGTACTTC,TRBV6-1,many,NA,TRBJ2-5
CATSDLQGPGGSEQFF,TGTGCCACCAGTGATTTGCAGGGGCCGGGTGGGAGTGAGCAGTTCTTC,TRBV24-1,NA,NA,TRBJ2-1
CASSLDFGTTLAKNIQYF,TGTGCCAGCAGTTTAGACTTCGGGACTACGCTGGCCAAAAACATTCAGTACTTC,TRBV28,few,TRBD2,TRBJ2-4
CASSLLLASGRVKGDEQFF,TGTGCCAGCAGTTTACTTCTGGCGAGCGGGAGAGTTAAAGGGGATGAGCAGTTCTTC,TRBV28,many,TRBD2,TRBJ2-1
CSADRANTGELFF,TGCAGCGCTGACAGGGCGAACACCGGGGAGCTGTTTTTT,TRBV29-1,NA,TRBD1,TRBJ2-2
CASLLANTGELFF,TGTGCCAGCCTCCTAGCGAACACCGGGGAGCTGTTTTTT,TRBV6-1,few,NA,TRBJ2-2
CASSSVPGSYGYTF,TGTGCCAGCAGTTCCGTCCCGGGTAGCTATGGCTACACCTTC,TRBV28,many,NA,TRBJ1-2
CASSSPGLDEQYF,TGTGCCAGCAGTTCCCCTGGTCTAGACGAGCAGTACTTC,TRBV27,few,NA,TRBJ2-7
CASSYAAEETQYF,TGTGCCAGCAGTTACGCGGCAGAAGAGACCCAGTACTTC,TRBV6-5,few,NA,TRBJ2-5
CSAEDGQETQYF,TGCAGCGCCGAGGACGGGCAAGAGACCCAGTACTTC,TRBV29-1,many,NA,TRBJ2-5
CASSPTGTSEAFF,TGTGCCAGCAGCCCGACAGGGACCTCTGAAGCTTTCTTT,TRBV5-5,NA,TRBD1,TRBJ1-1
CASSYGSIAGYEQYF,TGTGCCAGCAGTTACGGGTCGATAGCGGGCTACGAGCAGTACTTC,TRBV6-5,many,TRBD2,TRBJ2-7
CSEVGGPGEETQYF,TGCAGTGAAGTTGGAGGGCCTGGGGAAGAGACCCAGTACTTC,TRBV20-1,NA,NA,TRBJ2-5
CASSFPGTIYEQYF,TGTGCCAGCAGTTTCCCCGGGACCATCTACGAGCAGTACTTC,TRBV28,NA,NA,TRBJ2-7
CASARDLYEQYF,TGTGCCAGCGCCCGGGACCTCTACGAGCAGTACTTC,TRBV28,few,NA,TRBJ2-7
CASRQNAGELFF,TGTGCCAGCAGGCAGAACGCCGGGGAGCTGTTTTTT,TRBV2,many,NA,TRBJ2-2
CASSLVGGTGAGYTF,TGTGCCAGCAGTTTAGTCGGCGGGACAGGGGCCGGCTACACCTTC,TRBV12-3/TRBV12-4,few,TRBD1,TRBJ1-2
CASSQAQLAGGPYSTDTQYF,TGCGCCAGCAGCCAAGCCCAACTAGCGGGAGGACCTTATAGCACAGATACGCAGTATTTT,TRBV4-1,NA,TRBD2,TRBJ2-3
CASSPRQGQNIQYF,TGTGCCAGTAGCCCAAGACAGGGGCAAAACATTCAGTACTTC,TRBV19,NA,TRBD1,TRBJ2-4
CAWSTGAQETQYF,TGTGCCTGGAGCACAGGGGCCCAAGAGACCCAGTACTTC,TRBV30,NA,TRBD1,TRBJ2-5
CASSFTLIRDSKQYF,TGTGCCAGCAGCTTCACATTAATCCGGGACAGCAAGCAGTACTTC,TRBV5-4,NA,TRBD1,TRBJ2-7
CASSTRVRGFTYEQYF,TGTGCCAGTAGTACCCGGGTGAGGGGGTTTACCTACGAGCAGTACTTC,TRBV19,NA,NA,TRBJ2-7
CATSDSVPLGHNEQFF,TGTGCCACCAGTGATTCCGTTCCCCTGGGCCACAATGAGCAGTTCTTC,TRBV24-1,few,NA,TRBJ2-1
CASSDPHFSGDSSNYGYTF,TGTGCCAGCAGCGACCCGCACTTCTCAGGGGACAGTTCTAACTATGGCTACACCTTC,TRBV25-1,NA,TRBD1,TRBJ1-2
CASGLGTGGRGEQYF,TGTGCTAGTGGTTTAGGGACAGGGGGCCGGGGCGAGCAGTACTTC,TRBV12-5,many,TRBD1,TRBJ2-7
CASSQGLREQYF,TGTGCCAGCAGTCAGGGACTGAGGGAGCAGTACTTC,TRBV6-1,NA,NA,TRBJ2-7
CASSSRTDREAFF,TGTGCCAGCAGTTCTCGTACCGACAGAGAAGCTTTCTTT,TRBV7-9,NA,NA,TRBJ1-1
CAISDRAPMNTEAFF,TGTGCCATCAGTGACAGGGCCCCTATGAACACTGAAGCTTTCTTT,TRBV10-3,NA,NA,TRBJ1-1
CACSLGTVGLLLDTQYF,TGTGCCTGCAGCTTAGGGACGGTGGGACTCCTCTTAGATACGCAGTATTTT,TRBV11-2,few,NA,TRBJ2-3
CSARVTTLAAAFF,TGCAGTGCTAGAGTAACGACCCTCGCTGCTGCTTTCTTT,TRBV20-1,many,NA,TRBJ1-1
CASSPSGQGTYGYTF,TGTGCCAGCAGCCCTAGCGGACAGGGTACCTATGGCTACACCTTC,TRBV7-2,NA,TRBD1,TRBJ1-2
CASSISSGGATDTQYF,TGTGCCAGTAGTATATCTAGCGGGGGAGCCACAGATACGCAGTATTTT,TRBV19,few,TRBD2,TRBJ2-3
CSALTSGRDNEQFF,TGCAGTGCTCTGACTAGCGGGAGGGACAATGAGCAGTTCTTC,TRBV20-1,NA,TRBD2,TRBJ2-1
CASSLSGEAFF,TGTGCCAGCAGTCTTTCGGGGGAAGCTTTCTTT,TRBV2,many,NA,TRBJ1-1